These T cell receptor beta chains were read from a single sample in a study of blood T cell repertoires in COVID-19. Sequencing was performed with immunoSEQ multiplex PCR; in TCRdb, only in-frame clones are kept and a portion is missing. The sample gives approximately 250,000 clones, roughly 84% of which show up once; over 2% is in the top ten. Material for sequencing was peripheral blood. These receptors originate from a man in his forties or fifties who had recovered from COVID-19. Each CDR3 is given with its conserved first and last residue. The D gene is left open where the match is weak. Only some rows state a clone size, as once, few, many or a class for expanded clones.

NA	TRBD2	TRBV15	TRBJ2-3	TGTGCCACCAGCAGAGCCGGGGGGGCCACAGATACGCAGTATTTT	CATSRAGGATDTQYF
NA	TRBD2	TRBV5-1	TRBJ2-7	TGCGCCAGCAGCGGGTTAGCGGGGGGGCTCTACGAGCAGTACTTC	CASSGLAGGLYEQYF
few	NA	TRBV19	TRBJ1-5	TGTGCCAGTAGCCTTGTGGGGCGCAATCAGCCCCAGCATTTT	CASSLVGRNQPQHF
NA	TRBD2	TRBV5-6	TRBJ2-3	TGTGCCAGCAGCTTGTTCGGGACTAGCGGGGGCAGGGGCACAGATACGCAGTATTTT	CASSLFGTSGGRGTDTQYF
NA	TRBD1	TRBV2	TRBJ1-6	TGTGCCAGCGTCGGGACAGAGAATTCACCCCTCCACTTT	CASVGTENSPLHF
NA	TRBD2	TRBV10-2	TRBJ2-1	TGCGCCAGTACTAGCGGCTCCTCCTACAATGAGCAGTTCTTC	CASTSGSSYNEQFF
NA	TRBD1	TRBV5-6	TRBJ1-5	TGTGCCAGCAGCCAGGGGGCAGATCAGCCCCAGCATTTT	CASSQGADQPQHF
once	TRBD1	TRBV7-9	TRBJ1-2	TGTGCCAGCAGCGCACAGGGGGCGCGCGGCTACACCTTC	CASSAQGARGYTF
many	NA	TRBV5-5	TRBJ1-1	TGTGCCAGCAGCTTGGGACAGGCCTTGTTTTCTGAAGCTTTCTTT	CASSLGQALFSEAFF
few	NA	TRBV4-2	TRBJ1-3	TGTGCCAGCAGCCCCGGTGGGAGGGCCTCTGGAAACACCATATATTTT	CASSPGGRASGNTIYF
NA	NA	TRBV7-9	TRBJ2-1	TGTGCCAGCACCACGGGGAGCTCCTACAATGAGCAGTTCTTC	CASTTGSSYNEQFF
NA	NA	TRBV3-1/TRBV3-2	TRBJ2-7	TGTGCCAGCAGCCAATCCTGGCAGGCGTACTACGAGCAGTACTTC	CASSQSWQAYYEQYF
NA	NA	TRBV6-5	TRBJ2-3	TGTGCCAGCACCTCAGGACTAAGCACAGATACGCAGTATTTT	CASTSGLSTDTQYF
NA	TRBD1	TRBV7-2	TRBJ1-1	TGTGCCAGCAGCTGGACAGGTTCGGCAGCGAACACTGAAGCTTTCTTT	CASSWTGSAANTEAFF
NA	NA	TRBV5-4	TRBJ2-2	TGTGCCAGCAGCTTGTGGGACTCAACCGGGGAGCTGTTTTTT	CASSLWDSTGELFF
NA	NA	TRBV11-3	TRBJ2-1	TGTGCCAGCAGCTCCGACCCCAGGGGCCGAGTCCATGAGCAGTTCTTC	CASSSDPRGRVHEQFF
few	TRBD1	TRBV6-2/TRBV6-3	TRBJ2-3	TGTGCCAGCAGTCAACACCGGGACAGTCCAGATACGCAGTATTTT	CASSQHRDSPDTQYF
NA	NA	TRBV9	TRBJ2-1	TGTGCCAGCAGCGTAGGCGGCTCCTACAATGAGCAGTTCTTC	CASSVGGSYNEQFF
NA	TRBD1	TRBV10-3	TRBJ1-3	TGTGCCAGTTCGGGTCGGGACAGCTCCTCGGGCAACACCATATATTTT	CASSGRDSSSGNTIYF
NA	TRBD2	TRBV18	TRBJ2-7	TGTGCCAGCTCAGCGGAGCGGGATTCCTACGAGCAGTACTTC	CASSAERDSYEQYF
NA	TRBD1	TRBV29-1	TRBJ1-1	TGCAGCGTGATTGGGACAGCTATGAACACTGAAGCTTTCTTT	CSVIGTAMNTEAFF
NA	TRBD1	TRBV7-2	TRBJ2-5	TGTGCCAGCAGCTTAGATATAATTGGACAGGGAGCAGAGACCCAGTACTTC	CASSLDIIGQGAETQYF
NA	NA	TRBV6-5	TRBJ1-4	TGTGCCAGCAGTTACCGGGGTGCAACTAATGAAAAACTGTTTTTT	CASSYRGATNEKLFF
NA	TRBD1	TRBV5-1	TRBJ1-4	TGCGCCAGCACCCAACAGGGGGCGTCTAATGAAAAACTGTTTTTT	CASTQQGASNEKLFF
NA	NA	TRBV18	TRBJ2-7	TGTGCCAGCTCACCAAATCATCTAGGCGAGCAGTACTTC	CASSPNHLGEQYF
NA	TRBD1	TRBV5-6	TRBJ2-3	TGTGCCAGCAGCTTGCCCGGGACAGGGAAGTGGACAGATACGCAGTATTTT	CASSLPGTGKWTDTQYF
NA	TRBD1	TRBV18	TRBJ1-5	TGTGCCAGCTCACAGCGGACAGGGACCGATCAGCCCCAGCATTTT	CASSQRTGTDQPQHF
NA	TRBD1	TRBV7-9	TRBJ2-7	TGTGCCAGCAGCCCAGGGACAGGAGGAGAGCAGTACTTC	CASSPGTGGEQYF
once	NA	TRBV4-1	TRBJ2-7	TGCGCCAGCAGCCAAGGGACAGCTCTCTCCTACGAGCAGTACTTC	CASSQGTALSYEQYF
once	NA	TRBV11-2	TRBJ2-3	TGTGCCAGCAGCTTAGACAGGGGGGCAGATACGCAGTATTTT	CASSLDRGADTQYF
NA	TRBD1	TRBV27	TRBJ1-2	TGTGCCAGCAGTTTAGGGTTGAGGGGGCCGGCTAACTATGGCTACACCTTC	CASSLGLRGPANYGYTF
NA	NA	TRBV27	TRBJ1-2	TGTGCCAGCAGTTTCTCGGGGAAAGCTAACTATGGCTACACCTTC	CASSFSGKANYGYTF
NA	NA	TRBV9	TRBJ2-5	TGTGCCAGCAGCTCCTCAGGGGGGGAGACCCAGTACTTC	CASSSSGGETQYF
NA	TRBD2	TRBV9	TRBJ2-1	TGTGCCAGCAGCTCTCTAGCGGGGGGGCTTGGTTACAATGAGCAGTTCTTC	CASSSLAGGLGYNEQFF
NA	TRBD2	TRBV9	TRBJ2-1	TGTGCCAGCAGTCCCGCGGGGGGAGGTTTCAATGAGCAGTTCTTC	CASSPAGGGFNEQFF
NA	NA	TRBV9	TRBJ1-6	TGTGCCAGCAGCGTAGGCGGCCAAAGCTCCTATAATTCACCCCTCCACTTT	CASSVGGQSSYNSPLHF
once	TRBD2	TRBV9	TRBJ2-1	TGTGCCAGCAGCGTAAGGGGAATGACTAGCGGGAAAAACTCCTACAATGAGCAGTTCTTC	CASSVRGMTSGKNSYNEQFF
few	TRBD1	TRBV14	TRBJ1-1	TGTGCCAGCAGCCAACTACCGGGACAGGGGGCAGGGAACACTGAAGCTTTCTTT	CASSQLPGQGAGNTEAFF
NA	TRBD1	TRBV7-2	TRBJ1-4	TGTGCCAGCAGCTCGGGACAGACTGAGAAACTGTTTTTT	CASSSGQTEKLFF
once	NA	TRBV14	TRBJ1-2	TGTGCCAGCAGCCAAGAGCCGGGTTACTATGGCTACACCTTC	CASSQEPGYYGYTF
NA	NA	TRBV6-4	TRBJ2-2	TGTGCCAGCAGTGGGGTCGGGACCGGGGAGCTGTTTTTT	CASSGVGTGELFF
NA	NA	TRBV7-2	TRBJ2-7	TGTGCCAGCACTCACCGTCTGGGGGCCGAGCAGTACTTC	CASTHRLGAEQYF